This is a list of T cell receptor beta chains from one sample in a study of shared clonotypes between healthy human individuals. Sequencing was performed with immunoSEQ multiplex PCR; in TCRdb, only in-frame clones are kept and a portion is missing. The sample includes roughly 500,000 clones, roughly 80% seen only once; the top ten take about 11%. Material for sequencing was PBMCs. The receptors originated from a middle-aged woman in good health. Some clones in this sample may be carry-over from other donors' samples. Both conserved end residues are part of each CDR3. The D gene is left open where the match is weak. Some rows mark clone size as missing; the rest say once, few, many or name a class of expanded clone.

>TRBJ2-7|TRBV4-3|NA|NA
TGCGCCAGCAGCCAAGAAACTAATTACGCCTACGAGCAGTACTTC
CASSQETNYAYEQYF
>TRBJ1-5|TRBV27|NA|NA
TGTGCCAGCAGTTTATTTTGGGGGAATCAGCCCCAGCATTTT
CASSLFWGNQPQHF
>TRBJ2-1|TRBV4-3|NA|NA
TGCGCCAGCAGCCCACGGACGGCCTACTCCTACAATGAGCAGTTCTTC
CASSPRTAYSYNEQFF
>TRBJ2-7|TRBV19|NA|NA
TGTGCCAGTAGTATTATGACCGGACCCTACGAGCAGTACTTC
CASSIMTGPYEQYF
>TRBJ2-2|TRBV2|many|NA
TGTGCCAGCAGGTCGGGACAGAACACCGGGGAGCTGTTTTTT
CASRSGQNTGELFF
>TRBJ2-3|TRBV7-9|NA|NA
TGTGCCAGCAGCTTAACGGGACACGGCACAGATACGCAGTATTTT
CASSLTGHGTDTQYF
>TRBJ2-2|TRBV7-2|NA|TRBD2
TGTGCCAGCAGCTTCGAGACTAGCGTTACCGGGGAGCTGTTTTTT
CASSFETSVTGELFF
>TRBJ1-5|TRBV28|once|NA
TGTGCCAGCAGTTGGGGCGCATATAGCAATCAGCCCCAGCATTTT
CASSWGAYSNQPQHF
>TRBJ2-1|TRBV10-3|NA|TRBD1
TGTGCCATCAGTGAGGACAGGGGAGCCGATGAGCAGTTCTTC
CAISEDRGADEQFF
>TRBJ2-7|TRBV7-9|NA|TRBD1
TGTGCCAGCAGCTTAGTAGGGGGGTGGACAGGGCCCTACGAGCAGTACTTC
CASSLVGGWTGPYEQYF
>TRBJ2-1|TRBV18|NA|NA
TGTGCCAGCTCACCACCGGGACTGGGGTCCTACAATGAGCAGTTCTTC
CASSPPGLGSYNEQFF
>TRBJ2-1|TRBV5-5|NA|NA
TGTGCCAGCAGCTTGGATCCCGGGGTGTACAATGAGCAGTTCTTC
CASSLDPGVYNEQFF
>TRBJ2-5|TRBV29-1|NA|NA
TGCAGCGCCCGGGACGGCCCAGAGGGGACCCAGTACTTC
CSARDGPEGTQYF
>TRBJ1-1|TRBV5-4|NA|NA
TGTGCCAGCAGCCATGCGCAGAGGAACACTGAAGCTTTCTTT
CASSHAQRNTEAFF
>TRBJ1-2|TRBV29-1|NA|NA
TGCAGCGTCGGGACCAACTATGGCTACACCTTC
CSVGTNYGYTF
>TRBJ2-2|TRBV11-2|NA|NA
TGTGCCAGCAACCGAATCGCCGGGGAGCTGTTTTTT
CASNRIAGELFF
>TRBJ2-5|TRBV10-3|NA|NA
TGTGCCATCAGTGAGTCGGTAGGGACGGAGACCCAGTACTTC
CAISESVGTETQYF
>TRBJ2-6|TRBV19|NA|NA
TGTGCCAGCCGGGGGTCTGGGGCCAACGTCCTGACTTTC
CASRGSGANVLTF
>TRBJ1-1|TRBV15|NA|NA
TGTGCCACCAGCAGAGAGGTAGGCAGGAACACTGAAGCTTTCTTT
CATSREVGRNTEAFF
>TRBJ2-7|TRBV6-5|once|TRBD1
TGTGCCAGCAGTTACTCGAGGGGGCCCGAGCAGTACTTC
CASSYSRGPEQYF
>TRBJ2-7|TRBV18|once|TRBD1
TGTGCCAGCTCACCGGGGACAGGGGGCGGCGAGCAGTACTTC
CASSPGTGGGEQYF
>TRBJ2-1|TRBV19|NA|TRBD1
TGTGCCAGTAGTAGAGGGACAGGGGGCGTAGGCAATGAGCAGTTCTTC
CASSRGTGGVGNEQFF
>TRBJ1-1|TRBV6-1|few|NA
TGTGCCAGCAGTGAAGCGTGGGGTGGGAACACTGAAGCTTTCTTT
CASSEAWGGNTEAFF
>TRBJ1-1|TRBV9|NA|NA
TGTGCCAGCAGCGGAGGCGGGGGCTTTAAGAACACTGAAGCTTTCTTT
CASSGGGGFKNTEAFF
>TRBJ2-3|TRBV11-3|NA|TRBD2
TGTGCCAGCAGCCCGACTAGCGGCACAGATACGCAGTATTTT
CASSPTSGTDTQYF
>TRBJ2-5|TRBV27|NA|NA
TGTGCCAGCAGTTCGGCCTCGGGGAGAGGGTGGGAGACCCAGTACTTC
CASSSASGRGWETQYF
>TRBJ1-1|TRBV2|NA|NA
TGTGCCAGCGAGAGAGGGTATCGGAGTGCTTTCTTT
CASERGYRSAFF
>TRBJ1-5|TRBV28|NA|TRBD1
TGTGCCAGCAGTTTAAGGCAGGGGGATCAGCCCCAGCATTTT
CASSLRQGDQPQHF
>TRBJ2-5|TRBV7-2|NA|NA
TGTGCCAGCAGCTTGTTGGTAGGGTGGGAGACCCAGTACTTC
CASSLLVGWETQYF
>TRBJ2-7|TRBV5-1|once|NA
TGCGCCAGCAGCTTGGATAGACACTACGAGCAGTACTTC
CASSLDRHYEQYF
>TRBJ2-1|TRBV28|many|TRBD2
TGTGCCAGCAGACTAGCGGGAGGGTATAATGAGCAGTTCTTC
CASRLAGGYNEQFF
>TRBJ2-5|TRBV7-2|NA|NA
TGTGCCAGCAGCTTGTCCGGGGGAGAGACCCAGTACTTC
CASSLSGGETQYF
>TRBJ2-2|TRBV2|NA|TRBD2
TGTGCCAGCAGCCTTAGCGGGAGGGCCTTTGGCGGGGAGCTGTTTTTT
CASSLSGRAFGGELFF
>TRBJ2-7|TRBV14|NA|NA
TGTGCCAGCAGCCAAGTTGGAGGAGCCTACGAGCAGTACTTC
CASSQVGGAYEQYF
>TRBJ2-4|TRBV11-2|NA|TRBD1
TGTGCCAGCAGCCTAACCCCGGGACAGCCCAAAAACATTCAGTACTTC
CASSLTPGQPKNIQYF
>TRBJ2-6|TRBV28|NA|NA
TGTGCCAGCAGCATAGGAACGTCCTCTGGGGCCAACGTCCTGACTTTC
CASSIGTSSGANVLTF
>TRBJ1-5|TRBV27|NA|NA
TGTGCCAGCAGTATGGGGGGCATTGGCAATCAGCCCCAGCATTTT
CASSMGGIGNQPQHF
>TRBJ2-1|TRBV6-6|NA|NA
TGTGCCAGCAGTTACTTCCGGGACACCTACTACAATGAGCAGTTCTTC
CASSYFRDTYYNEQFF
>TRBJ1-4|TRBV6-1|NA|NA
TGTGCCAGCAGTGAAACCGGGCCTGAAAAACTGTTTTTT
CASSETGPEKLFF
>TRBJ2-2|TRBV5-4|NA|NA
TGTGCCAGCAGCTTACCGGGACAAACCTTGGCCGGGGAGCTGTTTTTT
CASSLPGQTLAGELFF
>TRBJ1-3|TRBV6-5|NA|TRBD1
TGTGCCAGCAGCCCCGGGACAGTTGGAAACACCATATATTTT
CASSPGTVGNTIYF
>TRBJ2-7|TRBV14|NA|NA
TGTGCCAGCAGCCAACGCCCCACTCTACTAGCTACCTACGAGCAGTACTTC
CASSQRPTLLATYEQYF
>TRBJ1-3|TRBV6-6|NA|NA
TGTGCCAGCCGAGAAAGCTCTGGAAACACCATATATTTT
CASRESSGNTIYF
>TRBJ2-2|TRBV27|many|NA
TGTGCCAGCAGTTTAAACCGACAGGCCGGGGAGCTGTTTTTT
CASSLNRQAGELFF
>TRBJ1-2|TRBV30|NA|NA
TGTGCCTGGAGCCCCGGGAGTATCTATGGCTACACCTTC
CAWSPGSIYGYTF
>TRBJ2-3|TRBV9|NA|NA
TGTGCCAGCAGCGTAGACTTCTTAGATACGCAGTATTTT
CASSVDFLDTQYF
>TRBJ2-5|TRBV6-1|NA|NA
TGTGCCAGCAGTGAAGCTCGGACTGGCGAAGAGACCCAGTACTTC
CASSEARTGEETQYF
>TRBJ2-3|TRBV5-1|NA|NA
TGCGCCAGCAGCTTCGACCCCCCTAGCGCACGCACAGATACGCAGTATTTT
CASSFDPPSARTDTQYF
>TRBJ2-5|TRBV9|many|NA
TGTGCCAGCAGCGTTGGGCCCCTCGAAGAGACCCAGTACTTC
CASSVGPLEETQYF
>TRBJ1-3|TRBV5-5|few|NA
TGTGCCAGCAGCTTGGCAAAGAGAGTCTCTGGAAACACCATATATTTT
CASSLAKRVSGNTIYF
>TRBJ1-1|TRBV7-8|once|TRBD1
TGTGCCAGCAGCTTAGTTAGCGGGAGACAGGGGGCAGCTTTCTTT
CASSLVSGRQGAAFF
>TRBJ2-5|TRBV28|NA|NA
TGTGCCAGCAGTCCCGCCTCCCTGATGGGATTAGGGCAGTACTTC
CASSPASLMGLGQYF